The 19 T cell receptor beta chains reported below all come from one sample, sequenced in a study of blood T cell repertoires in COVID-19. This table comes from immunoSEQ multiplex PCR, and its TCRdb copy is limited to in-frame clones, with some not included. The sample holds roughly 230,000 clones, 85% seen once. The material sequenced was peripheral blood. The receptors stem from a man in his forties or fifties with acute or convalescent COVID-19.

The gene calls are TRBV15 and TRBJ2-5; a weak D match, TRBD2 (6 bases). Germline loops: CDR1 LNHNV, CDR2 YYDKDF (reference sequence). The V end was cut by 5 bases, the J end by 3 bases, with 13 bases between. This CDR3 comprises 14 residues. The CDR3 DNA reads as TGTGCCACCAGCGCACTCCGCGGGGAAGAGACCCAGTACTTC. This translates into CATSALRGEETQYF. Full variable domain (remainder filled in from reference TRBV15 and TRBJ2-5): DAMVIQNPRYQVTQFGKPVTLSCSQTLNHNVMYWYQQKSSQAPKLLFHYYDKDFNNEADTPDNFQSRRPNTSFCFLDIRSPGLGDTAMYLCATSALRGEETQYFGPGTRLLVL.

This clone is a singleton in its sample. The chain links TRBV6-5 to TRBJ2-5; 9 nucleotides line up with TRBD1. The V and J ends lost 7 bases and 3 bases, in that order; junction bases with no gene match: 9. The CDR3 contains 15 residues. Germline CDR1 reads MNHEY; CDR2 reads SVGAGI. CDR3 sequence: CASNRGRLVKETQYF. The CDR3 bases are TGTGCCAGCAACAGGGGGCGTTTGGTGAAAGAGACCCAGTACTTC.

The V and J genes are TRBV5-1 and TRBJ1-3; D uncertain. This CDR3 comprises 15 residues. Germline CDR1 reads SGHRS; CDR2 reads YFSETQ. V lost 2 bases, J lost 0 bases, and 9 bases lay in between. CDR3 residues: CASSFDGSSGNTIYF. CDR3 DNA sequence: TGCGCCAGCAGCTTCGACGGGAGCTCTGGAAACACCATATATTTT.

This clone was picked up a small number of times. The genes are TRBV7-9 and TRBJ2-2; D unresolved. The CDR3 totals 16 residues. CDR1 is SEHNR, CDR2 FQNEAQ, per germline (reference sequence). The V end was cut by 4 bases, the J end by 5 bases, with 17 bases between. The CDR3 coding sequence is TGTGCCAGCAGCTCTCCCCGGAGAGGCCTAACCGGGGAGCTGTTTTTT. This translates into CASSSPRRGLTGELFF.

J is TRBJ2-2 and V is TRBV10-3; 13 bases match TRBD2. This CDR3 is 15 amino acids long. With 4 bases clipped from V and 6 bases from J, the junction kept 2 bases outside the gene matches. Germline-derived CDR1 and CDR2 are ENHRY and SYGVKD. The CDR3 DNA reads TGTGCCATCAGTGGGACTAGCGGGGGTTCCGGGGAGCTGTTTTTT. It is translated as CAISGTSGGSGELFF.

In its sample, this clone was seen a few times. The chain carries TRBV6-5 and TRBJ1-2; D not certain. The V end was cut by 5 bases, the J end by 2 bases, with 12 bases between. Germline CDR1 MNHEY, CDR2 SVGAGI. The CDR3 loop spans 14 amino acids. CDR3 protein: CASSPGSFNYGYTF. CDR3 bases: TGTGCCAGCAGTCCCGGGTCCTTCAACTATGGCTACACCTTC.

This clone has just one count. V and J are TRBV5-1 and TRBJ2-7; possibly TRBD1 for D (5 bases). CDR1 and CDR2 from the germline V gene are SGHRS and YFSETQ. There are 12 residues in the CDR3. The V end was cut by 0 bases, the J end by 5 bases, with 6 bases between. This CDR3 is CASSLDRHEQYF. Written as DNA, the CDR3 is TGCGCCAGCAGCTTGGACAGGCACGAGCAGTACTTC. Full variable domain (rest looked up from reference TRBV5-1 and TRBJ2-7): KAGVTQTPRYLIKTRGQQVTLSCSPISGHRSVSWYQQTPGQGLQFLFEYFSETQRNKGNFPGRFSGRQFSNSRSEMNVSTLELGDSALYLCASSLDRHEQYFGPGTRLTVT.

The V gene is TRBV29-1, the J gene TRBJ1-3, with no clear D. Per the germline V gene, CDR1 is SQVTM and CDR2 is ANQGSEA. Deletions cut 6 bases from V and 4 bases from J, with 19 bases between. The CDR3 length is 15 residues. CDR3 protein: CSVRKQTQQGNTIYF. CDR3 DNA: TGCAGCGTACGAAAACAGACCCAACAAGGAAACACCATATATTTT.

The V gene is TRBV28, the J gene TRBJ2-6; D gene unclear. Trimming removed 1 base from V and 0 bases from J, with 4 bases in between. CDR3 length equals 15 residues. Per the germline V gene, CDR1 is MDHEN and CDR2 is SYDVKM. The CDR3 DNA follows: TGTGCCAGCAGTTTATACAGCTCTGGGGCCAACGTCCTGACTTTC. Protein product: CASSLYSSGANVLTF.

This clone has only a few counts. The genes are TRBV7-8 and TRBJ2-7, with TRBD2 matching 7 bases. Germline values: CDR1 SGHVS, CDR2 FQNEAQ. The ends lost 5 bases at V and 0 bases at J; junction bases unmatched: 7. The CDR3 sequence is 15 residues long. CDR3 protein: CASSPSRGGSYEQYF. The DNA of the CDR3 is TGTGCCAGCAGCCCATCACGCGGGGGCTCCTACGAGCAGTACTTC.

The genes are TRBV5-1 and TRBJ2-3; 7 positions match TRBD2. The J segment lost 5 bases and the V segment lost 3 bases, leaving 0 bases of the junction unmatched. The CDR3 length is 12 residues. Germline CDR1 reads SGHRS; CDR2 reads YFSETQ. The CDR3 region has the DNA TGCGCCAGCAGCTGGGGGGGAGATACGCAGTATTTT. Its protein is CASSWGGDTQYF.

This rearrangement joins TRBV2 to TRBJ1-1; D call uncertain. This CDR3 has 11 residues. Germline V gene sequence: CDR1 SNHLY, CDR2 FYNNEI. V shed 5 bases and J shed 5 bases, with 6 bases lying between them. The CDR3 loop is CASSLGTEAFF. The DNA for the CDR3 is TGTGCCAGCAGTCTCGGGACTGAAGCTTTCTTT.

V is TRBV18 and J is TRBJ1-6, with 7 bases that match TRBD1. Germline V gives CDR1 KGHSH, CDR2 LQKENI. The V gene end was trimmed by 5 bases and the J gene end by 8 bases; junction bases not matched to a gene: 6. The length of the CDR3 is 14 residues. DNA of the CDR3: TGTGCCAGCTCAAAGCTAGACAGGGATTCACCCCTCCACTTT. Its protein is CASSKLDRDSPLHF. The whole variable domain, remainder taken from reference TRBV18 and TRBJ1-6, is NAGVMQNPRHLVRRRGQEARLRCSPMKGHSHVYWYRQLPEEGLKFMVYLQKENIIDESGMPKERFSAEFPKEGPSILRIQQVVRGDSAAYFCASSKLDRDSPLHFGNGTRLTVT.

This clone was detected once. The rearrangement links TRBV5-1 to TRBJ2-7; D might be TRBD1 (6 bases). V was clipped by 5 bases and J by 2 bases, with 11 bases between them. This CDR3 is 13 amino acids long. Looked up from germline, CDR1 is SGHRS and CDR2 is YFSETQ. The CDR3: CASRQGPTYEQYF. The DNA of the CDR3 is TGCGCCAGCAGACAGGGACCTACCTACGAGCAGTACTTC.

This chain connects TRBV24-1 to TRBJ2-3; 11 nucleotides align to TRBD2. Germline V gene lookup returns CDR1 KGHDR and CDR2 SFDVKD. Unmatched junction bases numbered 8, after V lost 4 bases and J lost 6 bases. This CDR3 region has 16 residues. The CDR3 spells CATSDPLAGAPDTQYF. The CDR3 coding sequence is TGTGCCACCAGTGACCCACTAGCGGGGGCTCCCGATACGCAGTATTTT.

The chain joins TRBV5-1 to TRBJ2-1, with D perhaps matching TRBD2 (6 bases). V was trimmed by 0 bases and J by 6 bases, leaving 13 bases between them. The CDR3 length is 15 residues. Germline assignment: CDR1 SGHRS and CDR2 YFSETQ. Here the CDR3 reads CASSLESGGLNEQFF. For the CDR3, the DNA is TGCGCCAGCAGCTTGGAGTCCGGGGGTCTCAATGAGCAGTTCTTC.

This clone appeared once. The J gene is TRBJ1-1, the V gene TRBV6-5, with D perhaps TRBD1 (5 bases). Germline V gene data show CDR1 as MNHEY and CDR2 as SVGAGI. Trimming left V 6 bases short and J 6 bases short, with 11 bases between. The CDR3 length is 12 residues. Written as DNA, the CDR3 is TGTGCCAGCAGGACGGGGGGAGCTGAAGCTTTCTTT. Its protein product is CASRTGGAEAFF.

This sequence joins TRBV24-1 and TRBJ1-1; a weak D match, TRBD1 (5 bases). The V gene's germline CDR1 is KGHDR and CDR2 SFDVKD. The CDR3 sequence is 14 residues long. V lost 4 bases to trimming and J lost 4 bases, with 12 bases between them. The CDR3 DNA sequence: TGTGCCACCAGTGACGCCAGGGTGGGCACTGAAGCTTTCTTT. Its protein is CATSDARVGTEAFF.

This clone was seen only once. The chain uses TRBV7-2 and TRBJ1-2, with TRBD1 matching 12 bases. CDR1 and CDR2 from the germline V gene are SGHTA and FQGNSA. V dropped 5 bases and J dropped 8; count of bases not matched to a gene: 12. This CDR3 spans 16 amino acids. CDR3 nucleotide sequence: TGTGCCAGCAGCCTTACTTTGGGACAGGGGGCTCGCGGCTACACCTTC. Protein: CASSLTLGQGARGYTF. The full variable domain, completed using reference TRBV7-2 and TRBJ1-2, is GAGVSQSPSNKVTEKGKDVELRCDPISGHTALYWYRQSLGQGLEFLIYFQGNSAPDKSGLPSDRFSAERTGGSVSTLTIQRTQQEDSAVYLCASSLTLGQGARGYTFGSGTRLTVV.